The clone carrying this TCR beta chain occurred many times. Its antigen remains unknown. This CDR3 spans 15 amino acids. The V gene's germline CDR1 is SGHTA and CDR2 FQGTGA. V shed 2 bases and J shed 4 bases, with 14 bases lying between them. The sample is drawn from a study of T cells in Graves' hyperthyroidism and ophthalmopathy. Study results and limitations: The model anticipated ophthalmopathy a median approximately 6.7 months pre-onset. Ophthalmopathy stood apart from stable hyperthyroidism in a 13 V-J model.

From RNA transcripts, TCR beta CDR3 regions were amplified. The HTBI set primed first-round TCR CDR3 RT-PCR. TCRdb called the multiplex PCR reads again in MiXCR, with one record for every CDR3 protein. The data show around 390,000 distinct CDR3 sequences, with around 13% seen just once and around a fifth held by the top ten. The sequence was collected from a woman in her 30s with Graves' ophthalmopathy. V usage is TRBV7-3 and J usage is TRBJ2-5, with D unresolved. Sequencing was carried out using blood. The CDR3 is CASSLEGPIGETQYF. CDR3 nucleotide sequence: TGTGCCAGCAGCTTAGAAGGTCCTATAGGAGAGACCCAGTACTTC.